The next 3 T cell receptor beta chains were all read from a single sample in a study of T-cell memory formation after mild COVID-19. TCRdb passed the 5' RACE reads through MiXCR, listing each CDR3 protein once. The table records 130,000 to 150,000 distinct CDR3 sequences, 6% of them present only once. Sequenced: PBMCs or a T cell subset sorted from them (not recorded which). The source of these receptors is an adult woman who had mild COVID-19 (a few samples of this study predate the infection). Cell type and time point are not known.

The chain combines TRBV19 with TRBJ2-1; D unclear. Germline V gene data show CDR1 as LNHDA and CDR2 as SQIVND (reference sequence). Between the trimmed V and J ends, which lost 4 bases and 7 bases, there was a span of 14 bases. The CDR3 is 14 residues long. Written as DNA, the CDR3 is TGTGCCAGTAGTACGAGGTCCCCAGGAAATGAGCAGTTCTTC. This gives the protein CASSTRSPGNEQFF.

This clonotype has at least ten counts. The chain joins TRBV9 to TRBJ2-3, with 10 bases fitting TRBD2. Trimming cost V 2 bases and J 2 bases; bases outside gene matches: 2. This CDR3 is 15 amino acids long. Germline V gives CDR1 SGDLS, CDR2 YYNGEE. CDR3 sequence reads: CASSVGLADTDTQYF. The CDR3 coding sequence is TGTGCCAGCAGCGTCGGACTAGCGGACACAGATACGCAGTATTTT.

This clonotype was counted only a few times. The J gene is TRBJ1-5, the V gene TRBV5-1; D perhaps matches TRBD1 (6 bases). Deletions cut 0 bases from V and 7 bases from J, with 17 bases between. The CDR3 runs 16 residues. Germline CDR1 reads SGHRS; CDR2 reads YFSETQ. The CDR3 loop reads CASSLAPGGAGQPQHF. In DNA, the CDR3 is TGCGCCAGCAGCTTGGCTCCCGGGGGGGCAGGACAGCCCCAGCATTTT.